The 28 T cell receptor beta chains reported below all come from one sample, sequenced in a study of regulatory T cells in long-lasting Graves disease. Building the TCR beta libraries relied on iRepertoire HTBI primers, and CDR3 regions underwent Arm-PCR. From the multiplex PCR reads, TCRdb called clonotypes with MiXCR, one entry per CDR3 protein. The repertoire holds around 450,000 distinct CDR3 sequences, with 15% as singletons. Sample time point: newly diagnosed GD, antithyroid drugs for less than 3 months. PBMC-derived RNA was used for the TCR library. The data were also submitted as part of a second study, on T cells in Graves' hyperthyroidism and ophthalmopathy.

This specimen consisted of peripheral blood mononuclear cells (PBMCs), obtained at new diagnosis, from a patient treated with antithyroid drugs. The receptor set was obtained from a woman in her thirties or forties with Graves disease.

This clonotype was observed at least ten times. This chain joins TRBV27 and TRBJ2-1; D is ambiguous. The V gene lost 5 bases and the J gene lost 8 bases, with 22 bases spanning the gap. The length of the CDR3 is 16 residues. Germline loops: CDR1 MNHEY, CDR2 SMNVEV (reference sequence). CDR3 coding DNA: TGTGCCAGCAGTCCTCTCGACGAGAAATGGGTTCATGAGCAGTTCTTC. The encoded protein is CASSPLDEKWVHEQFF.

The table lists this clonotype with many counts. The rearrangement joins TRBV7-8 to TRBJ2-5, with 9 bases that match TRBD2. Germline CDR1 reads SGHVS; CDR2 reads FQNEAQ. V shed 0 bases, J shed 1 base, and the junction held 0 bases outside the gene matches. CDR3 size: 15 residues. The CDR3 region is CASSLASGGQETQYF. The CDR3 DNA reads as TGTGCCAGCAGCTTAGCTAGCGGGGGCCAAGAGACCCAGTACTTC.

This clonotype was seen only a few times. The chain recombines TRBV7-3 with TRBJ2-2; no firm D call. CDR1 and CDR2 from the germline V gene are SGHTA and FQGTGA. The V end lost 2 bases, the J end lost 3 bases, and 7 bases lay between the germline ends. This CDR3 spans 14 amino acids. CDR3 DNA sequence: TGTGCCAGCAGCTTAGGATTCGACACCGGGGAGCTGTTTTTT. This translates into CASSLGFDTGELFF.

The sample holds many counts of this clonotype. This sequence joins TRBV2 and TRBJ2-5, with D possibly TRBD2 on 6 matching bases. TRBJ2-1 matches the DNA end more closely, so the J call is doubtful. The germline CDR1 and CDR2 sequences are SNHLY and FYNNEI. CDR3 length equals 14 residues. The CDR3 DNA sequence: TGTGCCAGCAGTTTATTAGCGGAACGGGGTGAGCAGTTCTTC. It encodes CASSLLAERGEQFF.

This clonotype was counted many times. The chain is built from TRBV12-3 or TRBV12-4 and TRBJ1-3; D ambiguous. V lost 5 bases and J 3 bases, leaving 2 bases between the germline ends. The CDR3 covers 11 residues. The DNA for the CDR3 is TGTGCCAGCAGTGTTGGAAACACCATATATTTT. This encodes CASSVGNTIYF.

Ten or more counts support this clonotype. The V call is TRBV18, the J call TRBJ2-7; 7 nucleotides line up with TRBD1. V was clipped by 2 bases and J by 3 bases; unmatched bases: 7. The CDR3 contains 15 residues. Germline CDR1 KGHSH, CDR2 LQKENI. This CDR3 reads CASSPTGEIYYEQYF. The CDR3 nucleotides read TGTGCCAGCTCACCAACAGGGGAAATTTACTACGAGCAGTACTTC. Complete variable domain (other parts from reference TRBV18 and TRBJ2-7): NAGVMQNPRHLVRRRGQEARLRCSPMKGHSHVYWYRQLPEEGLKFMVYLQKENIIDESGMPKERFSAEFPKEGPSILRIQQVVRGDSAAYFCASSPTGEIYYEQYFGPGTRLTVT.

The chain uses TRBV25-1 and TRBJ1-4; 8 nucleotides match TRBD1. V was clipped by 2 bases and J by 5 bases; unmatched bases: 7. This CDR3 is built from 16 residues. In germline, CDR1 is MGHDK, CDR2 SYGVNS. CDR3 loop: CASSERTGGLNEKLFF. CDR3 sequence (DNA): TGTGCCAGCAGTGAACGTACAGGGGGGCTAAATGAAAAACTGTTTTTT.

In regard to this clonotype: A much larger clonotype is one base distant, so this may be a read error. The V and J genes are TRBV6-1 and TRBJ2-3; 9 positions match TRBD2. V was pared by 8 bases and J by 1 base, with 10 bases of the junction left unmatched. Germline V gene lookup returns CDR1 MNHNS and CDR2 SASEGT. The CDR3 runs to 16 residues. CDR3 sequence reads: CASGTGAGGGTDTQYF. The CDR3 nucleotides are TGTGCCAGCGGTACTGGAGCGGGAGGTGGCACAGATACGCAGTATTTT.

The rearrangement joins TRBV6-1 to TRBJ1-2; the D gene is possibly TRBD1 (5 bases). V lost 0 bases, J lost 2 bases, and 7 bases lay in between. This CDR3 region has 14 residues. Germline V gives CDR1 MNHNS, CDR2 SASEGT. CDR3 nucleotide sequence: TGTGCCAGCAGTGAAGCGCCAGGGAACTATGGCTACACCTTC. Its translation: CASSEAPGNYGYTF.

This clonotype was seen at least ten times. The V and J genes are TRBV6-5 and TRBJ2-1, with TRBD2 matching over 10 bases. The CDR3 consists of 20 residues. Germline V gene sequence: CDR1 MNHEY, CDR2 SVGAGI. V shed 0 bases, J shed 4 bases, and the junction held 15 bases outside the gene matches. In nucleotides, the CDR3 is TGTGCCAGCAGTTACTCTCTAGCGGGAGACCCTCCGGGGGATTACAATGAGCAGTTCTTC. This codes for CASSYSLAGDPPGDYNEQFF.

This clonotype has ten or more counts. The rearrangement uses TRBV5-1 and TRBJ2-3, with TRBD2 matching 12 bases. The CDR3 runs to 16 residues. The V segment lost 3 bases and the J segment 7 bases; nucleotides outside the gene matches: 9. Germline CDR1 is SGHRS and CDR2 is YFSETQ. CDR3 sequence reads: CASSSPLAGGSNTQYF. The DNA of the CDR3 is TGCGCCAGCAGCTCCCCACTAGCGGGAGGTTCAAATACGCAGTATTTT.

This clonotype was picked up a small number of times. The V call is TRBV28, the J call TRBJ2-2; TRBD2 agrees at 9 bases. Germline assignment: CDR1 MDHEN and CDR2 SYDVKM. CDR3 length: 15 amino acids. V shed 1 base, J shed 4 bases, and the junction held 1 base outside the gene matches. The CDR3 coding sequence is TGTGCCAGCAGTTTATCTAGCGGGGTCACCGGGGAGCTGTTTTTT. As protein: CASSLSSGVTGELFF.

This clonotype was counted ten times or more. V usage is TRBV27 and J usage is TRBJ2-7; D not resolved. The germline V and J ends were trimmed by 0 bases and 7 bases, with 13 bases remaining between them. This CDR3 has 14 amino acids. Germline CDR1 and CDR2: MNHEY and SMNVEV (reference sequence). The CDR3 here is CASSLSGSAWEQYF. For the CDR3, the DNA is TGTGCCAGCAGTTTATCGGGGTCGGCGTGGGAGCAGTACTTC.

In its sample, this clonotype was seen a few times. V and J are TRBV20-1 and TRBJ1-1; tentatively, D is TRBD1 (5 bases). Germline lookup yields CDR1 DFQATT and CDR2 SNEGSKA (reference sequence). Between the trimmed V and J ends, which lost 3 bases and 3 bases, there was a span of 11 bases. The CDR3 totals 13 residues. The chain's CDR3 is CSASGEGDTEAFF. CDR3 nucleotides: TGCAGTGCTAGTGGGGAAGGGGACACTGAAGCTTTCTTT.

This clonotype turned up a few times. The rearrangement joins TRBV18 to TRBJ2-5; D might be TRBD1 or TRBD2, each matching 5 bases. The length of the CDR3 is 14 residues. Germline V gene sequence: CDR1 KGHSH, CDR2 LQKENI. With 4 bases removed from V and 1 base from J, the gap between germline ends came to 10 bases. CDR3 residues: CASSRSGGQETQYF. The CDR3 region has the DNA TGTGCCAGCTCACGATCTGGGGGCCAAGAGACCCAGTACTTC. Full variable domain (outside the CDR3, taken from reference TRBV18 and TRBJ2-5): NAGVMQNPRHLVRRRGQEARLRCSPMKGHSHVYWYRQLPEEGLKFMVYLQKENIIDESGMPKERFSAEFPKEGPSILRIQQVVRGDSAAYFCASSRSGGQETQYFGPGTRLLVL.

Details on this clonotype: A much more abundant neighbour one base away suggests this may be a read error. Because the CDR3 is missing its conserved closing phenylalanine or tryptophan, this is likely a read error. The rearrangement uses TRBV2 and TRBJ2-1; D perhaps matches TRBD2 (6 bases). Trimming took 5 bases from V and 2 from J, leaving 13 bases between them. Germline loops: CDR1 SNHLY, CDR2 FYNNEI. This CDR3 has 15 amino acids. CDR3 sequence (DNA): TGTGCCAGCAGTCCCCCGGGCGGGGCCTACAATGAGCAGTTCCTC. This encodes CASSPPGGAYNEQFL.

Ten or more counts support this clonotype. The chain couples TRBV28 to TRBJ1-1; D might be TRBD1 (5 bases). There are 14 residues in the CDR3. CDR1 and CDR2 (germline): MDHEN, SYDVKM. V gave up 8 bases and J gave up 7 bases, with 20 bases separating them. The CDR3 is CASLGTAGVDEAFF. The CDR3 DNA is TGTGCCAGCCTCGGGACGGCCGGTGTAGATGAAGCTTTCTTT.

This clonotype was seen ten or more times. V and J are TRBV12-3 or TRBV12-4 and TRBJ1-5; 7 bases fit TRBD1. Losses at the gene ends were 5 bases for V and 0 bases for J; bases not matched to a gene: 7. The CDR3 totals 16 residues. The CDR3 loop reads CASSQQGKNSNQPQHF. CDR3 nucleotide sequence: TGTGCCAGCAGTCAACAGGGGAAGAATAGCAATCAGCCCCAGCATTTT.

This clonotype was observed many times. The rearrangement links TRBV2 to TRBJ2-5; tentatively, D is TRBD2 (6 bases). CDR3 length equals 14 residues. The germline V gene encodes CDR1 SNHLY and CDR2 FYNNEI. Trimming stripped 7 bases from V and 1 base from J, with 13 bases between. CDR3 sequence (DNA): TGTGCCAGCACCGAGGAGGGTTTCCAAGAGACCCAGTACTTC. Protein: CASTEEGFQETQYF.

This clonotype has only a few counts. The chain carries TRBV7-2 and TRBJ1-5; no clear D. The ends were cut back, 0 bases at V and 4 bases at J, with 10 bases in the middle. This CDR3 is built from 15 residues. The germline V gene has CDR1 SGHTA and CDR2 FQGNSA. CDR3 amino acids: CASSLATSFNQPQHF. In nucleotides, the CDR3 is TGTGCCAGCAGCTTAGCGACCTCTTTTAATCAGCCCCAGCATTTT.

This chain uses TRBV4-2 with TRBJ2-5; 13 bases map to TRBD2. Germline V gives CDR1 LGHNA, CDR2 YNFKEQ. V lost 4 bases and J lost 4; bases outside the gene matches: 9. This CDR3 is built from 17 residues. CDR3 nucleotides: TGTGCCAGCAGCCCTATGACTAGCGGGAGGTTAAGAGAGACCCAGTACTTC. Protein sequence: CASSPMTSGRLRETQYF.

This clonotype was counted at least ten times. V and J are TRBV20-1 and TRBJ2-7; weak D call: TRBD2 (6 bases). Trimming took 6 bases from V and 0 from J, leaving 18 bases between them. The germline gives CDR1 DFQATT, CDR2 SNEGSKA (reference sequence). The CDR3 covers 15 residues. The chain's CDR3 is CSATRQAGHSYEQYF. The CDR3 DNA sequence: TGCAGTGCCACCAGGCAAGCGGGCCACTCCTACGAGCAGTACTTC.

This clonotype was seen ten or more times. V gene TRBV5-6 combines with J gene TRBJ1-2, with TRBD1 as a possible D gene (5 bases). Germline V gene lookup returns CDR1 SGHDT and CDR2 YYEEEE. V gave up 0 bases and J gave up 5 bases, with 8 bases separating them. This CDR3 comprises 13 residues. In DNA, the CDR3 is TGTGCCAGCAGCTTGGAGGGGAAGTATGGCTACACCTTC. Residues: CASSLEGKYGYTF. The entire variable domain, with the rest obtained from reference TRBV5-6 and TRBJ1-2, is as follows: DAGVTQSPTHLIKTRGQQVTLRCSPKSGHDTVSWYQQALGQGPQFIFQYYEEEERQRGNFPDRFSGHQFPNYSSELNVNALLLGDSALYLCASSLEGKYGYTFGSGTRLTVV.

This chain joins TRBV5-4 and TRBJ2-1, with a possible D match to TRBD1 (5 bases). The V gene's germline CDR1 is SGHNT and CDR2 YYREEE (reference sequence). This CDR3 comprises 11 residues. The V and J ends lost 0 bases and 10 bases respectively, with 5 bases between them. This chain's CDR3 is CASSLGTEQFF. CDR3 nucleotides: TGTGCCAGCAGCTTGGGGACAGAGCAGTTCTTC.

This clonotype was seen at least ten times. V gene TRBV18 combines with J gene TRBJ1-5; weak D call: TRBD1 (6 bases). The CDR3 length is 14 residues. CDR1 is KGHSH and CDR2 is LQKENI in the germline V gene. V was trimmed by 8 bases and J by 2 bases, leaving 13 bases between them. CDR3 loop: CASSGGGGNQPQHF. In DNA form, the CDR3 reads TGTGCCAGCAGTGGGGGCGGCGGCAATCAGCCCCAGCATTTT.

This clonotype was counted many times. The chain combines TRBV25-1 with TRBJ1-6; possibly TRBD1 for D (6 bases). This CDR3 is built from 14 residues. V dropped 6 bases and J dropped 7 bases, with 13 bases sitting between them. Looked up from germline, CDR1 is MGHDK and CDR2 is SYGVNS. The CDR3 loop is CASSSGAGNSPLHF. The CDR3 DNA is TGTGCCAGCAGCTCAGGGGCGGGGAATTCACCCCTCCACTTT.

This clonotype was found many times. The genes are TRBV9 and TRBJ2-5, with 9 bases lining up with TRBD1. Germline V lookup: CDR1 SGDLS, CDR2 YYNGEE. This CDR3 spans 17 amino acids. V lost 3 bases to trimming and J lost 5 bases; unmatched junction nucleotides: 14. The CDR3 loop reads CASSALEGDRDKETQYF. CDR3 nucleotides: TGTGCCAGCAGCGCCCTAGAGGGGGACAGGGACAAGGAGACCCAGTACTTC.

In this sample, this clonotype turned up many times. The chain recombines TRBV6-5 with TRBJ2-5; D may be TRBD2 (6 bases). The CDR3 has 17 amino acids. V lost 0 bases to trimming and J lost 5 bases, with 19 bases between them. The V gene's germline CDR1 is MNHEY and CDR2 SVGAGI. CDR3 in DNA: TGTGCCAGCAGTTACTCCGGGGGACTCCGCGTAGGGGAGACCCAGTACTTC. Its translation: CASSYSGGLRVGETQYF.